This entry is about one T cell receptor beta chain. This sample stems from a study of shared clonotypes between healthy human individuals. About the study: Sampling drew on donors who were a couple of women and a few men aged 18 to 49. There were three CD4 naive, three CD4 memory, two CD8 naive and one CD8 memory plates per donor.

J was trimmed by 0 bases and V by 0 bases; bases with no gene match: 8. The CDR3 sequence is 19 residues long. Per germline, CDR1 MDHEN and CDR2 SYDVKM. Sequenced by immunoSEQ multiplex PCR; TCRdb stores in-frame clones only, minus some. The sample includes about 1.1 million clones, roughly 80% of them seen just once. The rearrangement uses TRBV28 and TRBJ2-1, with 10 bases that match TRBD1. The sequence derives from a man younger than 30 in good health. Some clones in this sample may be carry-over from other donors' samples. The source material was memory CD4+ T cells from PBMCs. Subset meaning: CD45RA-negative fraction. This chain's CDR3 is CASSLWGTGEYSSYNEQFF. As DNA, the CDR3 is TGTGCCAGCAGTTTATGGGGGACAGGGGAGTACTCCTCCTACAATGAGCAGTTCTTC.